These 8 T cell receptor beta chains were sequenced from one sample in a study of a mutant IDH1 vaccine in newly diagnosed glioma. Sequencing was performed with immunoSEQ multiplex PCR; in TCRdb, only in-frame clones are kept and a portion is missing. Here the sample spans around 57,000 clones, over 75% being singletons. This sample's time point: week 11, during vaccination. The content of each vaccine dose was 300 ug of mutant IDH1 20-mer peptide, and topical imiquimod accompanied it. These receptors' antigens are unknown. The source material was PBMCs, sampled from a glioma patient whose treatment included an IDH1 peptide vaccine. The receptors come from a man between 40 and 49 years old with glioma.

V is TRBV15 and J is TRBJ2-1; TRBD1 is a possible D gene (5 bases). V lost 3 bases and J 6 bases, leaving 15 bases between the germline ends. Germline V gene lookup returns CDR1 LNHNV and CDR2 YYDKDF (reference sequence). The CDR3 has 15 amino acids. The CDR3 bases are TGTGCCACCAGCAGGGATAGACAGCGTTCCAATGAGCAGTTCTTC. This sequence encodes CATSRDRQRSNEQFF.

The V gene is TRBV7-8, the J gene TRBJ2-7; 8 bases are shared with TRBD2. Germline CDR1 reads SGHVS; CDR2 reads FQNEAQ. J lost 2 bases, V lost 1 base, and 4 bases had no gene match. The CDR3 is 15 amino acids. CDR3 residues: CASSLGLLAAYEQYF. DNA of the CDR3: TGTGCCAGCAGCTTAGGTTTACTAGCGGCCTACGAGCAGTACTTC.

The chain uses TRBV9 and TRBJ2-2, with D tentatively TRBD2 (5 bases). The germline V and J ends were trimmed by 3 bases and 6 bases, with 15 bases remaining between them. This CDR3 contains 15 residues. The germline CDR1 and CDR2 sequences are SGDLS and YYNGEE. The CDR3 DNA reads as TGTGCCAGCAGCGATACCCCGGGGATCCCCGGGGAGCTGTTTTTT. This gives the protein CASSDTPGIPGELFF.

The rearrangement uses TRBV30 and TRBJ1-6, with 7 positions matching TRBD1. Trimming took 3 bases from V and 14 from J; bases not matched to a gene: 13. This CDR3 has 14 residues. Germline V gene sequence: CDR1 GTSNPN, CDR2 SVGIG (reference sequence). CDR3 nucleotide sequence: TGTGCCTGGAGAGCCGGGACAGAAATTCACGCCCTCCACTTT. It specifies CAWRAGTEIHALHF.

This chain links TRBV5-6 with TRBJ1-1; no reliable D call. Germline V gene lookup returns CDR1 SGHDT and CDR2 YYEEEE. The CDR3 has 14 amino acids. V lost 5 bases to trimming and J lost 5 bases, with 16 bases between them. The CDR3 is CASRSEWVNTEAFF. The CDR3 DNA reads TGTGCCAGCAGATCAGAGTGGGTCAATACTGAAGCTTTCTTT.

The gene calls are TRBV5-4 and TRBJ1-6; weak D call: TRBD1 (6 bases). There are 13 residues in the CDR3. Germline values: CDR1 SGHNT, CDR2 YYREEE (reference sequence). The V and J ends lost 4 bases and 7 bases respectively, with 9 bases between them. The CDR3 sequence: CASSLQGNSPLHF. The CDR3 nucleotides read TGTGCCAGCAGCCTGCAGGGGAATTCACCCCTCCACTTT.

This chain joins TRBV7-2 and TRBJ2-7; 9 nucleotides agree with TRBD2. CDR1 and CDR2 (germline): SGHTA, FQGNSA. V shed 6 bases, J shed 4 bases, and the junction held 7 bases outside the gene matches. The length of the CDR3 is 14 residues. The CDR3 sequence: CASSSLAGVYEQYF. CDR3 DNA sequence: TGTGCCAGCAGTTCGTTAGCGGGAGTTTACGAGCAGTACTTC.

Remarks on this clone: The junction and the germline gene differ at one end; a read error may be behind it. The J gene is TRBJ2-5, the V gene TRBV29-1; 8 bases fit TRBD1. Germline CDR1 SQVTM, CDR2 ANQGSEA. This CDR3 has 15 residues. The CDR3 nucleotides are TGCAGCGTTGAGTTGGACAGGGATTACCAAGGGACCCAGTACTTC. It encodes CSVELDRDYQGTQYF.